This T cell receptor (beta chain) is from a study of blood T cells in healthy people across ages. PCR was performed a second time for about 6 to 12 cycles using a sample-barcoded 5' primer and a J-beta primer mix. TCRdb recomputed calls from the 5' RACE reads with MiXCR, one row per CDR3 protein. The sample consists of about 1.7 million distinct CDR3 sequences, roughly 28% of them appearing once. The V and J ends lost 6 bases and 1 base respectively, with 17 bases between them. Germline values: CDR1 SNHLY, CDR2 FYNNEI. The CDR3 is made up of 16 amino acids. The chain has TRBV2 and TRBJ2-3, with D possibly TRBD1 on 6 matching bases. Sequenced material: blood. The TCR was taken from a woman aged 30 to 39 in good health. The CDR3 coding sequence is TGTGCCAGCAGACCTCTGCTCAGGGGTGGCACAGATACGCAGTATTTT. The encoded protein is CASRPLLRGGTDTQYF.